The present T cell receptor beta chain was sequenced within a study of OX40 agonist ivuxolimab in advanced cancers. General study points: Expanded peripheral T-cell antigen specificity went undetermined.

Comment on this clone: Its antigen is as yet unknown.

The table came from immunoSEQ multiplex PCR; TCRdb's copy has only in-frame clones and leaves some out. The sample lists about 120,000 clones; 93% were seen once. CDR1 and CDR2 from the germline V gene are LNHNV and YYDKDF (reference sequence). This CDR3 contains 14 residues. V and J are TRBV15 and TRBJ2-5; D unresolved. The DNA matches TRBJ2-7 better at its end, which makes the J call doubtful. Sample: CD4+ or CD8+ T cells sorted from blood, taken in a trial of the OX40 agonist ivuxolimab. This receptor was obtained from an adult with an advanced solid tumor such as melanoma, head and neck, liver or kidney cancer. The CDR3 region has the DNA TGTGCCACCAGCAGAGATCGGAACTCCTACGAGCAGTACTTC. It codes for CATSRDRNSYEQYF.